This record looks at one TCR beta chain sequence and its context. The data were obtained in a study of control samples from healthy donors and cancer patients. V lost 3 bases and J lost 2; bases outside the gene matches: 1. From germline, CDR1 is SGHDT and CDR2 YYEEEE. The CDR3 has 13 residues. Some clones are missing from TCRdb's copy, which holds only in-frame ones; the method was immunoSEQ multiplex PCR. The repertoire holds 100,000 to 150,000 clones, with around 93% as singletons. The chain employs TRBV5-6 and TRBJ2-5, with 7 nucleotides matching TRBD1. The sample was blood. The TCR was taken from a man between 18 and 29 years old in good health. CDR3 in amino acids: CASSYRGQETQYF. CDR3 DNA: TGTGCCAGCAGCTACAGGGGTCAAGAGACCCAGTACTTC.